The 25 T cell receptor beta chains below come from one sample, sequenced in a study of human T cells and chemical hapten exposure. TCRdb re-analysed the RACE reads in MiXCR, keeping a single row per CDR3 protein. Among some 70,000 distinct CDR3 sequences listed, roughly 11% were seen once. Time point reported: pre-sensitization, week 0. The treatment was: therapeutic diphenylcyclopropenone sensitization with weekly scalp DPC. The sample in question was whole blood, obtained in connection with sensitization to the hapten diphenylcyclopropenone (DPC). Receptor source: a woman aged 50 to 60 with alopecia areata. Some clones in this sample may be carry-over from other donors' samples.

V gene TRBV24-1 combines with J gene TRBJ2-5; the D gene is possibly TRBD2 (6 bases). The V gene lost 4 bases and the J gene lost 7 bases, with 18 bases spanning the gap. From germline, CDR1 is KGHDR and CDR2 SFDVKD. The CDR3 is 15 amino acids. Here the CDR3 reads CATSDSGTERGTQYF. In nucleotides, the CDR3 is TGTGCCACCAGTGACTCCGGGACTGAAAGAGGGACCCAGTACTTC.

J is TRBJ2-2 and V is TRBV19, with D perhaps assigned TRBD1 or TRBD2 (5 bases each). Germline V gene lookup returns CDR1 LNHDA and CDR2 SQIVND (reference sequence). With 6 bases removed from V and 7 bases from J, the gap between germline ends came to 15 bases. The CDR3 spans 14 residues. In DNA, the CDR3 is TGTGCCAGTAGGACACGGGGCTCGGACGGGGAGCTGTTTTTT. Translating gives CASRTRGSDGELFF.

The chain employs TRBV29-1 and TRBJ1-1; D perhaps matches TRBD1 (5 bases). Germline assignment: CDR1 SQVTM and CDR2 ANQGSEA. Trimming took off 6 bases at V and 1 base at J, with 9 bases between the two ends. The CDR3 is 12 residues long. As DNA, the CDR3 is TGCAGCGTCCGCCAGGGGAACACTGAAGCTTTCTTT. This gives the protein CSVRQGNTEAFF.

This clonotype came up many times. The genes are TRBV6-5 and TRBJ2-7; D ambiguous. Germline V gene sequence: CDR1 MNHEY, CDR2 SVGAGI. The ends were cut back, 1 base at V and 5 bases at J, with 3 bases in the middle. The CDR3 is 11 residues long. The CDR3 spells CASSYLDEQYF. For the CDR3, the DNA is TGTGCCAGCAGTTACTTGGACGAGCAGTACTTC.

This clonotype showed up just a few times. The chain combines TRBV7-6 with TRBJ1-2; the D is unclear. The CDR3 is 15 amino acids. V was cut by 1 base and J by 4 bases, with 13 bases left in between. The V gene's germline CDR1 is SGHVS and CDR2 FNYEAQ. CDR3 residues: CASSLEPGLTYGYTF. CDR3 sequence (DNA): TGTGCCAGCAGCTTAGAGCCGGGGTTAACCTATGGCTACACCTTC.

The chain recombines TRBV20-1 with TRBJ2-5, with 12 bases matching TRBD1. This CDR3 has 12 amino acids. The germline CDR1 and CDR2 sequences are DFQATT and SNEGSKA (reference sequence). Here the CDR3 DNA reads TGCAGGGCCACCGAGGGACAGGGGGCTGAGTACTTC. It yields the protein CRATEGQGAEYF.

This clonotype has more than one count but fewer than ten. This chain uses TRBV30 with TRBJ2-3; D is undetermined. Trimming stripped 3 bases from V and 1 base from J, with 11 bases between. This CDR3 is built from 14 residues. Germline values: CDR1 GTSNPN, CDR2 SVGIG (reference sequence). Written as DNA, the CDR3 is TGTGCCTGGAGGCGGCTAACTGGCACAGATACGCAGTATTTT. Protein: CAWRRLTGTDTQYF.

This clonotype was observed many times. This chain joins TRBV20-1 and TRBJ2-1; TRBD2 is a possible D gene (5 bases). Germline CDR1 is DFQATT and CDR2 is SNEGSKA (reference sequence). The CDR3 runs to 12 residues. In DNA, the CDR3 is TGCAGACCAGGAGGCTCCTACAATGAGCAGTTCTTC. Protein sequence: CRPGGSYNEQFF.

This clonotype was counted ten times or more. V gene TRBV20-1 combines with J gene TRBJ2-1, with 14 bases lining up with TRBD2. This CDR3 has 18 amino acids. The V segment lost 1 base and the J segment 4 bases; nucleotides outside the gene matches: 9. CDR1 is DFQATT, CDR2 SNEGSKA, per germline (reference sequence). The CDR3 DNA sequence: TGCAGTGCTAGAGGGACTAGCGGGGGGTCATCCAGATACAATGAGCAGTTCTTC. It translates to CSARGTSGGSSRYNEQFF.

In DNA form, the CDR3 reads TGTGCCAGCAGCCAGTGGACAGGGGGTAATGAGCAGTTCTTC. Its translation: CASSQWTGGNEQFF. The J gene is TRBJ2-1, the V gene TRBV14, with TRBD1 identical over 10 bases. V dropped 3 bases and J dropped 7; count of bases not matched to a gene: 3. There are 14 residues in the CDR3. Germline assignment: CDR1 SGHDN and CDR2 FVKESK. Full variable domain (outside the CDR3, taken from reference TRBV14 and TRBJ2-1): EAGVTQFPSHSVIEKGQTVTLRCDPISGHDNLYWYRRVMGKEIKFLLHFVKESKQDESGMPNNRFLAERTGGTYSTLKVQPAELEDSGVYFCASSQWTGGNEQFFGPGTRLTVL.

This clonotype was detected a few times. The chain joins TRBV2 to TRBJ2-7; tentatively, D is TRBD2 (6 bases). V was shortened by 7 bases and J by 3 bases, with 13 bases between the two germline ends. The length of the CDR3 is 13 residues. From germline, CDR1 is SNHLY and CDR2 FYNNEI. The CDR3 DNA follows: TGTGCCAGCACCGAGCGGGTGAACTACGAGCAGTACTTC. Translating it yields CASTERVNYEQYF.

This clonotype turned up a few times. V is TRBV19 and J is TRBJ2-6, with a tentative D call TRBD1 (5 bases). Trimming left V 7 bases short and J 2 bases short, with 9 bases between. The CDR3 length is 14 residues. Per germline, CDR1 LNHDA and CDR2 SQIVND (reference sequence). CDR3 DNA sequence: TGTGCCAGTAAAAAGGGGACTGGGGCCAACGTCCTGACTTTC. Amino acid sequence: CASKKGTGANVLTF. The full variable domain, in which reference TRBV19 and TRBJ2-6 provide the parts outside the CDR3, is DGGITQSPKYLFRKEGQNVTLSCEQNLNHDAMYWYRQDPGQGLRLIYYSQIVNDFQKGDIAEGYSVSREKKESFPLTVTSAQKNPTAFYLCASKKGTGANVLTFGAGSRLTVL.

This clonotype was seen repeatedly, ten times or more. The V gene is TRBV7-2, the J gene TRBJ1-1; D gene uncertain. This CDR3 comprises 12 residues. Germline CDR1 is SGHTA and CDR2 is FQGNSA. Trimming removed 5 bases from V and 11 bases from J, with 15 bases in between. In DNA, the CDR3 is TGTGCCAGCAGCCACACGCGAGGAGGGGCTTTCTTT. Protein sequence: CASSHTRGGAFF.

This clonotype was found many times. The V gene is TRBV6-6, the J gene TRBJ1-2, with D hard to call. Trimming cost V 5 bases and J 2 bases, with 9 bases left between them. The CDR3 is 13 amino acids. Germline V CDR1 and CDR2: MNHNY, SVGAGI (reference sequence). CDR3 in amino acids: CASSPTGNYGYTF. CDR3 sequence (DNA): TGTGCCAGCAGTCCGACGGGCAACTATGGCTACACCTTC.

The chain carries TRBV6-1 and TRBJ1-2; TRBD1 agrees at 10 bases. V dropped 4 bases and J dropped 0; count of bases not matched to a gene: 5. The CDR3 length is 16 residues. Per the germline V gene, CDR1 is MNHNS and CDR2 is SASEGT. In DNA, the CDR3 is TGTGCCAGCAGTGGGGACAGGGGTTTAACTAACTATGGCTACACCTTC. Protein sequence: CASSGDRGLTNYGYTF.

This clonotype appeared many times. The V gene is TRBV20-1, the J gene TRBJ1-6, with no clear D. Trimming left V 6 bases short and J 0 bases short, with 6 bases between. The V gene's germline CDR1 is DFQATT and CDR2 SNEGSKA (reference sequence). The CDR3 has 13 residues. CDR3 sequence (DNA): TGCAGTGCACGACCCTCCTATAATTCACCCCTCCACTTT. It yields the protein CSARPSYNSPLHF.

The rearrangement links TRBV10-1 to TRBJ1-2, with D perhaps TRBD1 (6 bases). CDR3 length: 13 amino acids. Trimming took 6 bases from V and 1 from J, leaving 9 bases between them. Per germline, CDR1 WNHNN and CDR2 SYGVQD (reference sequence). The CDR3: CASSEGDNYGYTF. CDR3 DNA: TGCGCCAGCAGCGAGGGGGATAACTATGGCTACACCTTC.

The chain combines TRBV6-1 with TRBJ1-1, with D perhaps matching TRBD1 (5 bases). CDR1 and CDR2 (germline): MNHNS, SASEGT. This CDR3 region has 15 residues. Deletions cut 6 bases from V and 4 bases from J, with 18 bases between. The DNA of the CDR3 is TGTGCCAGCAGCCAAGTATCCAACGGGGGCACTGAAGCTTTCTTT. It codes for CASSQVSNGGTEAFF.

There are a few counts of this clonotype. This chain connects TRBV7-2 to TRBJ2-7; D remains ambiguous. Germline assignment: CDR1 SGHTA and CDR2 FQGNSA. The CDR3 loop spans 13 amino acids. Between the trimmed V and J ends, which lost 3 bases and 4 bases, there was a span of 10 bases. The CDR3 loop is CASSFPPLYEQYF. Here the CDR3 DNA reads TGTGCCAGCAGCTTCCCCCCTTTATACGAGCAGTACTTC.

The chain carries TRBV30 and TRBJ2-5; TRBD1 matches 11 bases. The CDR3 runs to 13 residues. Germline CDR1 reads GTSNPN; CDR2 reads SVGIG (reference sequence). The ends lost 5 bases at V and 4 bases at J; junction bases unmatched: 3. CDR3 bases: TGTGCCTGGGGACAGGGGGCAAGAGAGACCCAGTACTTC. It is translated as CAWGQGARETQYF.

This clonotype was seen ten or more times. The J gene is TRBJ2-5, the V gene TRBV6-2 or TRBV6-3; D unresolved. The CDR3 loop spans 15 amino acids. CDR1 and CDR2 (germline): MNHEY, SVGEGT. Trimming stripped 2 bases from V and 2 bases from J, with 12 bases between. CDR3 sequence reads: CASSYGQAMQETQYF. The CDR3, as DNA: TGTGCCAGCAGTTACGGCCAGGCGATGCAAGAGACCCAGTACTTC.

This clonotype was recorded many times. The chain uses TRBV9 and TRBJ2-1; 7 bases agree with TRBD1. The germline gives CDR1 SGDLS, CDR2 YYNGEE. The ends lost 3 bases at V and 4 bases at J; junction bases unmatched: 7. The CDR3 covers 15 residues. CDR3 sequence (DNA): TGTGCCAGCAGCGAGGCAGGGGGAAAATACAATGAGCAGTTCTTC. The encoded protein is CASSEAGGKYNEQFF. Full variable domain (outside the CDR3, taken from reference TRBV9 and TRBJ2-1): DSGVTQTPKHLITATGQRVTLRCSPRSGDLSVYWYQQSLDQGLQFLIQYYNGEERAKGNILERFSAQQFPDLHSELNLSSLELGDSALYFCASSEAGGKYNEQFFGPGTRLTVL.

This clonotype was seen at least ten times. CDR3 loop: CASRTPGQGGYEQYF. CDR3 nucleotide sequence: TGTGCCAGCAGAACGCCGGGACAGGGGGGTTACGAGCAGTACTTC. This chain connects TRBV6-5 to TRBJ2-7; 11 bases are shared with TRBD1. CDR3 length: 15 residues. Unmatched junction bases numbered 8, after V lost 6 bases and J lost 4 bases. Looked up from germline, CDR1 is MNHEY and CDR2 is SVGAGI.

J is TRBJ2-3 and V is TRBV9; the D gene is possibly TRBD1 (5 bases). V dropped 1 base and J dropped 4 bases, with 16 bases sitting between them. The CDR3 length is 16 residues. Germline assignment: CDR1 SGDLS and CDR2 YYNGEE. The CDR3 sequence is CASSVLGRDVADTQYF. For the CDR3, the DNA is TGTGCCAGCAGCGTACTTGGCAGGGATGTTGCAGATACGCAGTATTTT.

The chain links TRBV7-3 to TRBJ2-7; 9 bases match TRBD1. J gave up 2 bases and V 6 bases, and 2 bases lay outside the gene matches. The CDR3 totals 13 residues. The germline gives CDR1 SGHTA, CDR2 FQGTGA. Here the CDR3 reads CASSRTGAYEQYF. CDR3 coding DNA: TGTGCCAGCAGTAGGACAGGGGCCTACGAGCAGTACTTC.